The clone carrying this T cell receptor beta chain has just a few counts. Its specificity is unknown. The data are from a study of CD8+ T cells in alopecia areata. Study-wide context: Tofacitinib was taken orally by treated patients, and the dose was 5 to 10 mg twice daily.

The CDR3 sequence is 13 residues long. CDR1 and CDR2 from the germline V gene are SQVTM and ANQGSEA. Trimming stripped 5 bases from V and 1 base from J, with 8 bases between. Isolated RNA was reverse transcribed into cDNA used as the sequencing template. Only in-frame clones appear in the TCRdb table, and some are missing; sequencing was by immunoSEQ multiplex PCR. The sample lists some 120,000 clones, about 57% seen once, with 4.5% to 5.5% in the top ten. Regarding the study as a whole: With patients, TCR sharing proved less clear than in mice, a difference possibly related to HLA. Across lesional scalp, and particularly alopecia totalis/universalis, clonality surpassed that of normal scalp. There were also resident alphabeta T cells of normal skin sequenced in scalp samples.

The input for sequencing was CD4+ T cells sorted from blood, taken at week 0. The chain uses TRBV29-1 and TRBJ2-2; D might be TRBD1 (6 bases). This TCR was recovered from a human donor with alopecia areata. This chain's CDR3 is CSVSRGNTGELFF. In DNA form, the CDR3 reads TGCAGCGTTTCCAGGGGGAACACCGGGGAGCTGTTTTTT.